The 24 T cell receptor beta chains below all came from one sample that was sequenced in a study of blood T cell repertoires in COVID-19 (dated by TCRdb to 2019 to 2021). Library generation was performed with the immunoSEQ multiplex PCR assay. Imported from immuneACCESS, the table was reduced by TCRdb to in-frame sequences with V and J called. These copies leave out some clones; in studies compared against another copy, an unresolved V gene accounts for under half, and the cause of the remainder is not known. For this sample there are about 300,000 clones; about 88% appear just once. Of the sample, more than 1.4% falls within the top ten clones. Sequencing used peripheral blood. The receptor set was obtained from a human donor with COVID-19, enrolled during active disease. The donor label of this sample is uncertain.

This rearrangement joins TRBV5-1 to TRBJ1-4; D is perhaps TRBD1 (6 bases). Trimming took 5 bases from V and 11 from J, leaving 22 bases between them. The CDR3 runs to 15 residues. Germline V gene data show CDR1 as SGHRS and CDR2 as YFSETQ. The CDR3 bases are TGCGCCAGCAGACTCGAGGGGGGGCGAATGTGGAAACTGTTTTTT. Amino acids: CASRLEGGRMWKLFF.

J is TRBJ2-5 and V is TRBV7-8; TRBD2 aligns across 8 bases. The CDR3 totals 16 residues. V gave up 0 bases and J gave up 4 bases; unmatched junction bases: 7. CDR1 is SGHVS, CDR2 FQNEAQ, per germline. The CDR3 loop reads CASSLAEGLAGETQYF. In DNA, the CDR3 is TGTGCCAGCAGCTTAGCGGAAGGACTAGCCGGAGAGACCCAGTACTTC.

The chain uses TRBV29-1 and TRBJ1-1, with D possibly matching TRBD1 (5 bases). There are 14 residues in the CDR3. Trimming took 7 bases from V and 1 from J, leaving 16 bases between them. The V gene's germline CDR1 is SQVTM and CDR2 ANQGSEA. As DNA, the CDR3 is TGCAGCGCTGAGACAGACCTTTGGAACACTGAAGCTTTCTTT. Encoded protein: CSAETDLWNTEAFF.

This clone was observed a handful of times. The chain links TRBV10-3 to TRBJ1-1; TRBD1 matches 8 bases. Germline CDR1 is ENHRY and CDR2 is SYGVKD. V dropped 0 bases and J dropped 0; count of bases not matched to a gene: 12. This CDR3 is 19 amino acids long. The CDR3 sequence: CAISESRGQEMWMNTEAFF. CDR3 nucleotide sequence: TGTGCCATCAGTGAGTCGAGGGGACAGGAGATGTGGATGAACACTGAAGCTTTCTTT.

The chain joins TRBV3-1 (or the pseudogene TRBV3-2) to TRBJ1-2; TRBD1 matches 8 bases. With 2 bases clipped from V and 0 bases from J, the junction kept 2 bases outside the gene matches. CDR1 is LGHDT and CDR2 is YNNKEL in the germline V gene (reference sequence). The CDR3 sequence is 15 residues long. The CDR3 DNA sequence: TGTGCCAGCAGCCAACGACAGGGGACTAACTATGGCTACACCTTC. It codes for CASSQRQGTNYGYTF.

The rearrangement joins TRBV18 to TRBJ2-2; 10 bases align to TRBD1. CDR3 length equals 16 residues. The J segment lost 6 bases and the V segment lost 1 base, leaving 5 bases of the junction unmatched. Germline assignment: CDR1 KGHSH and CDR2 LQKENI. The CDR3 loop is CASSPRPGTGAGELFF. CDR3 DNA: TGTGCCAGCTCACCACGGCCGGGGACAGGGGCCGGGGAGCTGTTTTTT.

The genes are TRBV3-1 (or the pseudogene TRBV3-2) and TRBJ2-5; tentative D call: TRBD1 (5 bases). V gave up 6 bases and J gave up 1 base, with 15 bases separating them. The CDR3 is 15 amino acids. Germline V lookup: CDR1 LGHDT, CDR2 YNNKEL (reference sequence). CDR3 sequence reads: CASSSRQIPQETQYF. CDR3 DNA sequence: TGTGCCAGCAGTTCTAGACAGATTCCCCAAGAGACCCAGTACTTC.

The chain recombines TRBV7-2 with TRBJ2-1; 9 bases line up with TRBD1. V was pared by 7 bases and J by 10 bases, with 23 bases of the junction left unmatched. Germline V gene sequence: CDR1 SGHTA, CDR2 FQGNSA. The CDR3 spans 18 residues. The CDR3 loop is CASTLQAGPGQGFREQFF. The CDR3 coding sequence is TGTGCCAGCACCCTACAGGCGGGGCCCGGACAGGGGTTTCGGGAGCAGTTCTTC.

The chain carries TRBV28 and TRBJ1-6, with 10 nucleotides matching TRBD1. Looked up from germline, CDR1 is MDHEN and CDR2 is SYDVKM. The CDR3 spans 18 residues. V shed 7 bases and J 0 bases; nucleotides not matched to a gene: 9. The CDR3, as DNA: TGTGCCAGCATCTCGGGGACAGGGGAAAGCTCCTATAATTCACCCCTCCACTTT. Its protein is CASISGTGESSYNSPLHF.

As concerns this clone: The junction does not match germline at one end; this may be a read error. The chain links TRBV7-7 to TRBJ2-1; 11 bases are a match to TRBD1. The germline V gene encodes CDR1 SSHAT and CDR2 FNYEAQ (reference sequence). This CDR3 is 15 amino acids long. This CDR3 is CASSQGQGGVNEQFF. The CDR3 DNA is TGTGCTAGCAGCCAGGGACAGGGGGGCGTCAATGAGCAGTTCTTC.

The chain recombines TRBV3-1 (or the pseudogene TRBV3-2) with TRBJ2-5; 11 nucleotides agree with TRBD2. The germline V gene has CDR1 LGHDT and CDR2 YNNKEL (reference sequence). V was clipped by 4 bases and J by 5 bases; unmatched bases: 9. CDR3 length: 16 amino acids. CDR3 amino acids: CASSPNSGRAGETQYF. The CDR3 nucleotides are TGTGCCAGCAGCCCGAATAGCGGGAGGGCCGGGGAGACCCAGTACTTC.

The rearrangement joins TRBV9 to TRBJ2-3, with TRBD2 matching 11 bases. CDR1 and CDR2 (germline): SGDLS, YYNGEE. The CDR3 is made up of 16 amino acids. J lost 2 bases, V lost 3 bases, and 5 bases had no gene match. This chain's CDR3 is CASSARLAGSTDTQYF. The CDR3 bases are TGTGCCAGCAGCGCCCGACTAGCGGGATCCACAGATACGCAGTATTTT.

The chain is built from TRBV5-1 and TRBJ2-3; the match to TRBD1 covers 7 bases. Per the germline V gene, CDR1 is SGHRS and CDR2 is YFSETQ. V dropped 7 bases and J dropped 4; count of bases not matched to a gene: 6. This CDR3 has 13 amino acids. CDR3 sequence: CASSTGSADTQYF. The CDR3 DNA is TGCGCCAGCTCGACAGGGTCGGCAGATACGCAGTATTTT.

As DNA, the CDR3 is TGTGCCAGCACCGTAACTAGCGGGAGCACAGATACGCAGTATTTT. Translation gives CASTVTSGSTDTQYF. This chain connects TRBV6-5 to TRBJ2-3, with 9 bases aligning to TRBD2. Germline V gene sequence: CDR1 MNHEY, CDR2 SVGAGI. V gave up 7 bases and J gave up 0 bases; unmatched junction bases: 5. CDR3 length: 15 amino acids.

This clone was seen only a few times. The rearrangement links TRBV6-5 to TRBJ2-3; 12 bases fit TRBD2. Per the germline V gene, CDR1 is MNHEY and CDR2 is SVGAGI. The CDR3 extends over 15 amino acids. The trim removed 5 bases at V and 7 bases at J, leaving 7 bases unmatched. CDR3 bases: TGTGCCAGCAGTCCACTAGCGGGAGGAATGCATACGCAGTATTTT. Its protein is CASSPLAGGMHTQYF.

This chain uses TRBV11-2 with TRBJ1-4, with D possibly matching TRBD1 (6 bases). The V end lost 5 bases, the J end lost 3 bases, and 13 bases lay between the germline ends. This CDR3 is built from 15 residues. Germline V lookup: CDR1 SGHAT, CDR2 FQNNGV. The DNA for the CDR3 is TGTGCCAGCAGCCTATTGGGACATGCTAATGAAAAACTGTTTTTT. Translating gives CASSLLGHANEKLFF.

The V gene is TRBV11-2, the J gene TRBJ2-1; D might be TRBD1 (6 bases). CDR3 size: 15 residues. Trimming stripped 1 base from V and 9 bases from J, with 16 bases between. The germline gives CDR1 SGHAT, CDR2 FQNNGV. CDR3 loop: CASSLVLTGGSEQFF. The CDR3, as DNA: TGTGCCAGCAGCTTAGTGCTGACAGGAGGAAGTGAGCAGTTCTTC.

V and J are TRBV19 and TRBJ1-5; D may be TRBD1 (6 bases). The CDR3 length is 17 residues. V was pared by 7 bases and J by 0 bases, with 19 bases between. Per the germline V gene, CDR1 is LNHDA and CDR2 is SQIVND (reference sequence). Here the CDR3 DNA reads TGTGCCAGTAACACCTTGGGGGCGGGGGATAGCAATCAGCCCCAGCATTTT. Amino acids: CASNTLGAGDSNQPQHF.

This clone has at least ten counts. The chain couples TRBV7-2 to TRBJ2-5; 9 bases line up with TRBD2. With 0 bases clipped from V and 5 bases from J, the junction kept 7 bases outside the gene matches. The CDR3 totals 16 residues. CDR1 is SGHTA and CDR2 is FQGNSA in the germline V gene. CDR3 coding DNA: TGTGCCAGCAGCTTAGCGGGTAGCGGGAGCGGGGAGACCCAGTACTTC. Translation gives CASSLAGSGSGETQYF.

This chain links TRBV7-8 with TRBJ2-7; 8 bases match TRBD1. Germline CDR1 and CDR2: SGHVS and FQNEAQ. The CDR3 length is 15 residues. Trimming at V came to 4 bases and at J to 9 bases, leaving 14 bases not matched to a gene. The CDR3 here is CASSSPLTGGAGQYF. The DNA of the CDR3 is TGTGCCAGCAGCTCCCCACTTACAGGGGGTGCCGGGCAGTACTTC. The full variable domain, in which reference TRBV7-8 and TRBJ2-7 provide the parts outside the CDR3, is GAGVSQSPRYKVAKRGQDVALRCDPISGHVSLFWYQQALGQGPEFLTYFQNEAQLDKSGLPSDRFFAERPEGSVSTLKIQRTQQEDSAVYLCASSSPLTGGAGQYFGPGTRLTVT.

CDR3 region: CASSLPGEAAPNLTPYEQYF. The DNA for the CDR3 is TGCGCCAGCAGCTTACCCGGAGAGGCTGCCCCAAACCTTACGCCCTACGAGCAGTACTTC. The V and J genes are TRBV5-1 and TRBJ2-7; D remains unclear. The CDR3 runs to 20 residues. V shed 2 bases and J shed 2 bases, with 29 bases lying between them. CDR1 is SGHRS, CDR2 YFSETQ, per germline.

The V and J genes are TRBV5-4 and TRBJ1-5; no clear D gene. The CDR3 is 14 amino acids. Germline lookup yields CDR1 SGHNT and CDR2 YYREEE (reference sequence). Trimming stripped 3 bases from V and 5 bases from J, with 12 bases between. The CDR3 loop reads CASSSGSIHQPQHF. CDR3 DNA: TGTGCCAGCAGCTCCGGGAGTATTCATCAGCCCCAGCATTTT.

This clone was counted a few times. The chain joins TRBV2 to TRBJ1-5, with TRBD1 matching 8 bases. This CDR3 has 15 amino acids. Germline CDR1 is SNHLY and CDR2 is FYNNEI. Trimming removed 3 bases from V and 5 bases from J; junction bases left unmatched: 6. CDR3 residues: CASSDGSTGDQPQHF. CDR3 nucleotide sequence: TGTGCCAGCAGTGATGGTTCGACAGGGGATCAGCCCCAGCATTTT.

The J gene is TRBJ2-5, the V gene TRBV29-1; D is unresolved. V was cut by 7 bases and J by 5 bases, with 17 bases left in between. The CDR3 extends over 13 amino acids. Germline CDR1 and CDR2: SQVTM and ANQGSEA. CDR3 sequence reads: CSAGTDIGETQYF. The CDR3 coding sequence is TGCAGCGCCGGCACAGATATTGGGGAGACCCAGTACTTC.